This entry concerns a single TCR beta chain. What it binds is unknown. Some clones are missing from TCRdb's copy, which holds only in-frame ones; the method was immunoSEQ multiplex PCR. The sample carries about 180,000 clones, around 90% recorded once. The record originates from a study of T cell responses to AZD1222 COVID-19 vaccine. Study-level points and caveats: The donor group comprised mostly white British people and more females; the analysis possibly underestimated clonal diversity. In all cases, repertoires were sampled only after the peak T cell response. Close to half of all spike-specific TCRs reportedly target regions of the variants that are unmutated.

The germline V and J ends were trimmed by 0 bases and 10 bases, with 13 bases remaining between them. The CDR3 spans 13 residues. Germline lookup yields CDR1 SGDLS and CDR2 YYNGEE. Sample: peripheral blood, taken 28 days after the second dose of the MenACWY control vaccine. The sequence was obtained from an adult who received the MenACWY meningococcal vaccine as a control. The chain is built from TRBV9 and TRBJ1-1; D remains ambiguous. The CDR3 DNA follows: TGTGCCAGCAGCGTAGATCCCAGAAATCGAGCTTTCTTT. This gives the protein CASSVDPRNRAFF.